A selection of T cell receptor beta chains follows, all from one sample in a study of CD8 T cells in Susac syndrome. TCRdb redid the calling of the immunoSEQ multiplex PCR reads with MiXCR, one entry per CDR3 protein. The table records about 80,000 distinct CDR3 sequences, over 75% of them present only once. The material sequenced was CD8+ T cells from PBMCs. Every receptor here comes from a human donor with multiple sclerosis. Each CDR3 is given with its conserved first and last residue. D genes are given only for firm matches. The size entry is marked missing in some rows and otherwise reads once, few, many or a size class.

D gene	clone size	V gene	J gene	CDR3 DNA	CDR3 protein
TRBD1	NA	TRBV5-1	TRBJ2-7	TGCGCCAGCAGCTTTCAACAGGGGGCTGGCGAGCAGTACTTC	CASSFQQGAGEQYF
NA	once	TRBV4-1	TRBJ2-7	TGCGCCAGCAGCCAAGAAAGGGGTCCTTTCTACGAGCAGTACTTC	CASSQERGPFYEQYF
TRBD1	NA	TRBV24-1	TRBJ2-5	TGTGCCACCAGTGAATTGACAGGGTATGCAGAGACCCAGTACTTC	CATSELTGYAETQYF
NA	NA	TRBV19	TRBJ1-1	TGTGCCACCCAGTCGGGGGGAGAGACTGAAGCTTTCTTT	CATQSGGETEAFF
TRBD1	NA	TRBV27	TRBJ2-5	TGTGCCAGCAGTTTATCAGGGGGCGGTTGGGAGACCCAGTACTTC	CASSLSGGGWETQYF
TRBD1	NA	TRBV27	TRBJ2-7	TGTGCCAGCAGCCCCGGGACAGGGGTATCCTACGAGCAGTACTTC	CASSPGTGVSYEQYF
TRBD2	NA	TRBV5-4	TRBJ2-1	TGTGCCAGCAGCTTGATCAGCGGGATCAATGAGCAGTTCTTC	CASSLISGINEQFF
NA	NA	TRBV2	TRBJ2-7	TGTGCCAGCAGTAAAGGGGACAAGTATACCAGGGCCTACGAGCAGTACTTC	CASSKGDKYTRAYEQYF
TRBD1	NA	TRBV28	TRBJ2-5	TGTGCCAGCAGCTTACCGGGACAGATTATGCAAGAGACCCAGTACTTC	CASSLPGQIMQETQYF
NA	NA	TRBV5-1	TRBJ1-2	TGCGCCAGCAGCGGCGGTCCAGGAGATGGCTACACCTTC	CASSGGPGDGYTF
NA	NA	TRBV28	TRBJ1-2	TGTGCCAGCAGTCCAAGGCCAGGGGCCGGTAACTATGGCTACACCTTC	CASSPRPGAGNYGYTF
NA	NA	TRBV27	TRBJ1-1	TGTGCCAGCAGTTTATCGAAAAGGCTGAACACTGAAGCTTTCTTT	CASSLSKRLNTEAFF
TRBD2	once	TRBV4-3	TRBJ2-7	TGCGCCAGCAGCCAAGATCCGGGAGGGAGATTCGAGCAGTACTTC	CASSQDPGGRFEQYF
TRBD1	NA	TRBV5-1	TRBJ1-1	TGCGCCAGCAGCCCGACCGACAGGGTCGAAAACACTGAAGCTTTCTTT	CASSPTDRVENTEAFF
TRBD2	once	TRBV30	TRBJ2-1	TGTGCCTGGGACCCTAGGACTAGCGGGGATTACAATGAGCAGTTCTTC	CAWDPRTSGDYNEQFF
NA	NA	TRBV4-1	TRBJ2-2	TGCGCCAGCAGCCCTCTCCACCCGGACTCTGGAAGAGGCGGGGAGCTGTTTTTT	CASSPLHPDSGRGGELFF
TRBD1	NA	TRBV28	TRBJ2-7	TGTGCCACCAGGGACAGGGGCTTTGATGATTACGAGCAGTACTTC	CATRDRGFDDYEQYF
NA	NA	TRBV19	TRBJ1-5	TGTGCCAGTAGCCCGGGATGGGGCTACAATCAGCCCCAGCATTTT	CASSPGWGYNQPQHF
NA	NA	TRBV27	TRBJ2-2	TGTGCCAGCAGTTCGGATCTGAACACCGGGGAGCTGTTTTTT	CASSSDLNTGELFF
TRBD1	NA	TRBV11-1	TRBJ2-1	TGTGCCAGCAGCTCCCCGGACGGGACAGGTGTTAGAAGCTCCTACAATGAGCAGTTCTTC	CASSSPDGTGVRSSYNEQFF
NA	NA	TRBV7-3	TRBJ2-2	TGTGCCAGCAACTTAACGTTGGGCGGGGAGGCCGGGGAGCTGTTTTTT	CASNLTLGGEAGELFF
TRBD1	NA	TRBV10-3	TRBJ2-2	TGTGCCACGCAGGGGGCCGCGAACACCGGGGAGCTGTTTTTT	CATQGAANTGELFF
TRBD2	NA	TRBV12-3/TRBV12-4	TRBJ2-5	TGTGCCAGCAGTTTAAAGCGGGGGGCGGGGGAGACCCAGTACTTC	CASSLKRGAGETQYF
NA	NA	TRBV20-1	TRBJ1-1	TGCAGTGCTAGAGAGGACGTCCTGGACACTGAAGCTTTCTTT	CSAREDVLDTEAFF
NA	few	TRBV4-3	TRBJ2-7	TGCGCCAGCAGCCAAGGGAGGGGCGTGCACTTC	CASSQGRGVHF
NA	NA	TRBV24-1	TRBJ2-1	TGTGCCACCAGTGAGGGAAACAATGAGCAGTTCTTC	CATSEGNNEQFF
TRBD1	NA	TRBV5-4	TRBJ2-1	TGTGCCAGCAGCTTGGGTCCCGGACAGGGGAATGAGCAGTTCTTC	CASSLGPGQGNEQFF
NA	NA	TRBV5-4	TRBJ1-6	TGTGCCAGCCCCCAACAGGACCCACGACGGATGGATTCACCCCTCCACTTT	CASPQQDPRRMDSPLHF
TRBD2	NA	TRBV4-3	TRBJ2-3	TGCGCCAGCAGCCAAGATCCGGGACTAGCGGGATTTGGAGATACGCAGTATTTT	CASSQDPGLAGFGDTQYF
NA	NA	TRBV7-9	TRBJ2-5	TGTGCCAGCAGTGGTAGGGGTCCGCTCCAAGAGACCCAGTACTTC	CASSGRGPLQETQYF
NA	NA	TRBV10-2	TRBJ1-1	TGCGCCAGCAGTGAAGGGCGGGAGGGGGGCACTGAAGCTTTCTTT	CASSEGREGGTEAFF
NA	NA	TRBV19	TRBJ2-7	TGTGCCAGTAGTATAGGGGAGTGGGACGGGCAGTACTTC	CASSIGEWDGQYF
NA	NA	TRBV9	TRBJ1-1	TGTGCCAGCAGCGACCGGGACGGAGCCACTGAAGCTTTCTTT	CASSDRDGATEAFF
NA	once	TRBV5-1	TRBJ1-2	TGCGCCAGCAGCCCATGGGGACGGCATTATGGCTACACCTTC	CASSPWGRHYGYTF
TRBD1	NA	TRBV20-1	TRBJ2-5	TGCAGTGCTCGAGTTCCACGGGGACAGGAATTGGAGACCCAGTACTTC	CSARVPRGQELETQYF
NA	NA	TRBV7-2	TRBJ2-1	TGTGCCAGCAGCTTAGCCGGGACTCCCTACAATGAGCAGTTCTTC	CASSLAGTPYNEQFF
NA	NA	TRBV20-1	TRBJ2-1	TGCAGTGCTAGACTAGCCGCCGAGCAGTTCTTC	CSARLAAEQFF
NA	NA	TRBV6-5	TRBJ2-7	TGTGCCAGCAGTTTCTCGACTGCTTCCTACGAGCAGTACTTC	CASSFSTASYEQYF
TRBD1	NA	TRBV28	TRBJ1-2	TGTGCCAGCAGCCAACACCCAGGGGGATGGCGAGATGGCTACACCTTC	CASSQHPGGWRDGYTF
NA	NA	TRBV15	TRBJ1-5	TGTGCCACCAGCACCACGGATAGCGATAGCAATCAGCCCCAGCATTTT	CATSTTDSDSNQPQHF
TRBD1	NA	TRBV6-1	TRBJ2-7	TGTGCCAGCAGTGTCGGGACAGCATACGAGCAGTACTTC	CASSVGTAYEQYF
NA	NA	TRBV7-3	TRBJ2-2	TGTGCCAGCAGCTCTAACACCGGGGAGCTGTTTTTT	CASSSNTGELFF